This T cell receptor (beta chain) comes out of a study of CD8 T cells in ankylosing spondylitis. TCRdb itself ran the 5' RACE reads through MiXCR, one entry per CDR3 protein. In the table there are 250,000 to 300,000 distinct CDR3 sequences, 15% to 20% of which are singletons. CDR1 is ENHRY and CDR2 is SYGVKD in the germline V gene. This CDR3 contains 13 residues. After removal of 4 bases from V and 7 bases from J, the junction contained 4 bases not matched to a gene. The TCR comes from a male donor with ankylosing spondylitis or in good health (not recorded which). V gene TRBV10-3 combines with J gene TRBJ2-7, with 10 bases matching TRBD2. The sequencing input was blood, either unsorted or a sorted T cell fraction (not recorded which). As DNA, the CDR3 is TGTGCCATCAGTGTAGCGGGAGGAGGGGAGCAGTACTTC. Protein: CAISVAGGGEQYF.